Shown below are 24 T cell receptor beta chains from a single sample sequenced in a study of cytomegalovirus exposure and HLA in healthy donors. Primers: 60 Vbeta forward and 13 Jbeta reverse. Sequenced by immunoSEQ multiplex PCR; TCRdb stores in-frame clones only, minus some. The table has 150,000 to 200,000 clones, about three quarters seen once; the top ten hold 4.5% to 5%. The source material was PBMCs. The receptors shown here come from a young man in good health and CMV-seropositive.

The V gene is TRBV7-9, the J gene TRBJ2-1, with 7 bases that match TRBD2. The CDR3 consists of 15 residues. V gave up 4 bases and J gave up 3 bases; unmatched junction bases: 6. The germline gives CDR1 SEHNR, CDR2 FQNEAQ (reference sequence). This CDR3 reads CASSWRGGDYNEQFF. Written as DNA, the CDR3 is TGTGCCAGCAGCTGGCGCGGGGGAGACTACAATGAGCAGTTCTTC.

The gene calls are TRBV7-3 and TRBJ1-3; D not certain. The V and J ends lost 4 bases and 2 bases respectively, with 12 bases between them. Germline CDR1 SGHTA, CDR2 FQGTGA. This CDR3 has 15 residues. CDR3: CASSSSGNTGNTIYF. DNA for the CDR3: TGTGCCAGCAGCTCTTCGGGTAATACTGGAAACACCATATATTTT.

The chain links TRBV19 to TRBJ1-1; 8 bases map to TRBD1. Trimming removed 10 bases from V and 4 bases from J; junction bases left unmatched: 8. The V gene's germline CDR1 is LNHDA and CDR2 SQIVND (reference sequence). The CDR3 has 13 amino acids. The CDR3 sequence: CATWTGNLTEAFF. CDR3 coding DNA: TGTGCCACTTGGACAGGGAATCTCACTGAAGCTTTCTTT.

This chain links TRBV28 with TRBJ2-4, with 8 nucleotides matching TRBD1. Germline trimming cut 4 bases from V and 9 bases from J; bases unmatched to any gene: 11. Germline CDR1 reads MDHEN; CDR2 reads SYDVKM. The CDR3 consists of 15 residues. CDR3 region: CASSSSRQGRIIQYF. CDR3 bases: TGTGCCAGCAGTTCTTCCCGACAGGGGCGGATCATTCAGTACTTC.

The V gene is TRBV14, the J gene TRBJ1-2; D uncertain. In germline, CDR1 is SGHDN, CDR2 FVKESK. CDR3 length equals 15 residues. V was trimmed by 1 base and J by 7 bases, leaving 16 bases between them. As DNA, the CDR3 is TGTGCCAGCAGCCAAGCATACAGCGGAGTAAGTGGCTACACCTTC. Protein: CASSQAYSGVSGYTF.

The CDR3 nucleotides are TGCGCCAGCAGTGAGCGTTACAATGAGCAGTTCTTC. Amino acids: CASSERYNEQFF. The chain links TRBV10-2 to TRBJ2-1; D unresolved. V was pared by 2 bases and J by 4 bases, with 3 bases between. The CDR3 is made up of 12 amino acids. CDR1 WSHSY and CDR2 SAAADI come from the germline V gene.

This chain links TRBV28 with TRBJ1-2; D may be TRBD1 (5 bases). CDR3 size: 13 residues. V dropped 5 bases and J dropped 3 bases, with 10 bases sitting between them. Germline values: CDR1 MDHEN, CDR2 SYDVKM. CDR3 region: CASSGGTDYGYTF. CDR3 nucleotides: TGTGCCAGCAGTGGGGGGACGGACTATGGCTACACCTTC.

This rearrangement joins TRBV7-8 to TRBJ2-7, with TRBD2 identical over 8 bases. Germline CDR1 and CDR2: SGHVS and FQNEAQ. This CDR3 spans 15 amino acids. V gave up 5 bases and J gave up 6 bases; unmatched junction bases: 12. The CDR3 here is CASSLGASGSPEQYV. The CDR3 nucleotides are TGTGCCAGCAGCCTTGGGGCCAGCGGGAGCCCCGAGCAGTACGTC.

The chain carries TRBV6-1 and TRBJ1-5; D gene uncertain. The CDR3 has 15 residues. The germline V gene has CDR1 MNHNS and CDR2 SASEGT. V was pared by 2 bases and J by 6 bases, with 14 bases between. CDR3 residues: CASSETRGKGQPQHF. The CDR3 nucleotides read TGTGCCAGCAGTGAAACTCGGGGAAAAGGTCAGCCCCAGCATTTT.

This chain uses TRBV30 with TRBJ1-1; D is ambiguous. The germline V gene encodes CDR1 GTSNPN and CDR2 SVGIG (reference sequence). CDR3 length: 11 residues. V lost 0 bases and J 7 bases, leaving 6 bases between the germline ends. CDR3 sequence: CAWSVLNEAFF. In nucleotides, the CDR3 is TGTGCCTGGAGTGTACTAAATGAAGCTTTCTTT.

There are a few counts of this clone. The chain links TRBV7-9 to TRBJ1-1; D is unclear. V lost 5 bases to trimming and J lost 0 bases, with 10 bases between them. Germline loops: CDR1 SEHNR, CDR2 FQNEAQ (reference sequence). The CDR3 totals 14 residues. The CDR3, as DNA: TGTGCCAGCAGCCAGGTGGAGGTGAACACTGAAGCTTTCTTT. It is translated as CASSQVEVNTEAFF.

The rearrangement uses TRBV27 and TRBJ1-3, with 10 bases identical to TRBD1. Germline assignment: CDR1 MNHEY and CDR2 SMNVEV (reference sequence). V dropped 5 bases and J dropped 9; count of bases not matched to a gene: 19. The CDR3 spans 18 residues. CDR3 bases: TGTGCCAGCAGTGCCCAATCCGGGACAGGGGCCGCTCGAGGCACCATATATTTT. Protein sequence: CASSAQSGTGAARGTIYF.

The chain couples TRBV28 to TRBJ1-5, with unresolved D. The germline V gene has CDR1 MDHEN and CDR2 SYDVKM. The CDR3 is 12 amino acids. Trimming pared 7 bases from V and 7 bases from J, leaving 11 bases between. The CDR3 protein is CASTSGIQPQHF. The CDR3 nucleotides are TGTGCCAGCACCTCCGGGATACAGCCCCAGCATTTT.

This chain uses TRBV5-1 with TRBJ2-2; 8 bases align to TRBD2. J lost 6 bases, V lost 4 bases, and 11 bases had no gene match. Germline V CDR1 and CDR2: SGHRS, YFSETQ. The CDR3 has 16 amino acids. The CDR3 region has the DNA TGCGCCAGCAGCCGGGGGGGGAGTGATTCCCCCGGGGAGCTGTTTTTT. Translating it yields CASSRGGSDSPGELFF.

The CDR3 region has the DNA TGTGCCAGCAGCTTGATTAGTGGAGGGGATCAGCCCCAGCATTTT. It encodes CASSLISGGDQPQHF. This chain uses TRBV5-6 with TRBJ1-5, with a possible D match to TRBD1 (5 bases). The CDR3 extends over 15 amino acids. Trimming removed 1 base from V and 5 bases from J, with 13 bases in between. Germline lookup yields CDR1 SGHDT and CDR2 YYEEEE.

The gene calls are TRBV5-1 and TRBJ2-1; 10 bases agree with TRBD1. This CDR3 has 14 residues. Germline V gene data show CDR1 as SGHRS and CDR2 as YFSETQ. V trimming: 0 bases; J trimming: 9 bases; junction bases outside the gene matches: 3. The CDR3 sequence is CASSLGQGAVEQFF. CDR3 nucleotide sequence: TGCGCCAGCAGCTTGGGACAGGGGGCGGTTGAGCAGTTCTTC.

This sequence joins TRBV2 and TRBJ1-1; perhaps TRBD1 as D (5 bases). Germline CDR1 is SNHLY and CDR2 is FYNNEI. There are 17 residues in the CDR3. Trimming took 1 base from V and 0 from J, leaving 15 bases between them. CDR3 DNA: TGTGCCAGCAGTGAAGGCCGCGGGGGATACCTGAACACTGAAGCTTTCTTT. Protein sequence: CASSEGRGGYLNTEAFF.

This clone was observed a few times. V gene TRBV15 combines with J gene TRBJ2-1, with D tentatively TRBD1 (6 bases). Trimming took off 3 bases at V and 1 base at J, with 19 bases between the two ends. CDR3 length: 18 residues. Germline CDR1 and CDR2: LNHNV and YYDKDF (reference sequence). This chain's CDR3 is CATSRITGILWSYNEQFF. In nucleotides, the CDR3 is TGTGCCACCAGCAGGATTACAGGGATTTTGTGGTCCTACAATGAGCAGTTCTTC.

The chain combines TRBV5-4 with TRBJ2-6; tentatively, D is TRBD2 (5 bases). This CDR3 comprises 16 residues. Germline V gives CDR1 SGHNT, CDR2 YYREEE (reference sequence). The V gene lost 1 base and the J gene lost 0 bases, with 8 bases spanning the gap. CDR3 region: CASSLSRDSGANVLTF. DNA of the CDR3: TGTGCCAGCAGCTTGTCCCGGGACTCTGGGGCCAACGTCCTGACTTTC.

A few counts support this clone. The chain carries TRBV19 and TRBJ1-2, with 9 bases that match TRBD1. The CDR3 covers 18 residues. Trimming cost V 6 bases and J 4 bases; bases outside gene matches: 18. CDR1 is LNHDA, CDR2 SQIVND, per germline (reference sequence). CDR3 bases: TGTGCCAGTAGAAGCCCACCAAGGGACAGGGACTTCCTCTATGGCTACACCTTC. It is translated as CASRSPPRDRDFLYGYTF.

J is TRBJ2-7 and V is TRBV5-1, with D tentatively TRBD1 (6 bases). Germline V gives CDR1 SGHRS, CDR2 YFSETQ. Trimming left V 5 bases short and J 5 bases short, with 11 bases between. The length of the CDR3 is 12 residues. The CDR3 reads CASSPTGNEQYV. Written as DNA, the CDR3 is TGCGCCAGCAGTCCCACAGGGAACGAGCAGTACGTC.

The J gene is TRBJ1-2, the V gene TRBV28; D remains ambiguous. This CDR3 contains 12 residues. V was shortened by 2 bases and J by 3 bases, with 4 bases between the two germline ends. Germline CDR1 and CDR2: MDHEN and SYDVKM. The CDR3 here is CASSLIDYGYTF. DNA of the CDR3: TGTGCCAGCAGTTTAATAGACTATGGCTACACCTTC.

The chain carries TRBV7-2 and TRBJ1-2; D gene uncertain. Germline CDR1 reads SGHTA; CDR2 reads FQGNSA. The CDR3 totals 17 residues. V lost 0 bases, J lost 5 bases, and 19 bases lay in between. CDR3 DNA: TGTGCCAGCAGCTTAGCCGGGAATACCTATCTTCGGTATGGCTACACCTTC. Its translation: CASSLAGNTYLRYGYTF.

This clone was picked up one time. The CDR3 DNA is TGCAGCGTTGCCCCCGGGTACAATGAGCAGTTCTTC. As protein: CSVAPGYNEQFF. The chain joins TRBV29-1 to TRBJ2-1; D call uncertain. V was clipped by 4 bases and J by 4 bases, with 8 bases between them. Germline V gene lookup returns CDR1 SQVTM and CDR2 ANQGSEA. The CDR3 length is 12 residues.